The 20 T cell receptor beta chains presented below share a single source sample, sequenced in a study of identical twins listed by TCRdb under 2016. The method behind the library was 5' RACE. This sample was sequenced with an Illumina HiSeq 2000. TCRdb handled the public reads itself, with Q25 trimming in fastp and clone calling in MiXCR, and kept productive beta chains. Entries are consolidated by CDR3 protein sequence, retaining the most common genes and DNA. The sample contains approximately 410,000 distinct CDR3 sequences, approximately 18% of them found a single time. The leading ten clones occupy roughly 12% of the sample. Input material: naive T cells sorted from blood. The sample's cell subset or site label, in plain terms: cells isolated with a human naive T-cell isolation kit. These receptors were collected from a man aged 50 to 59 in good health.

This clonotype has a handful of counts. The gene calls are TRBV6-2 or TRBV6-3 and TRBJ2-1; TRBD1 aligns across 7 bases. The germline V gene has CDR1 MNHEY and CDR2 SVGEGT. Losses at the gene ends were 6 bases for V and 0 bases for J; bases not matched to a gene: 14. The CDR3 sequence is 18 residues long. As DNA, the CDR3 is TGTGCCAGCAGCAGGGACAGAGAAGCCCCAATCTCCTACAATGAGCAGTTCTTC. It codes for CASSRDREAPISYNEQFF.

This clonotype appeared a few times. CDR3: CASSLGQTGTYEQYF. The CDR3 bases are TGCGCCAGCAGCTTAGGTCAAACCGGGACTTACGAGCAGTACTTC. V is TRBV5-1 and J is TRBJ2-7; tentatively, D is TRBD2 (6 bases). Germline assignment: CDR1 SGHRS and CDR2 YFSETQ. This CDR3 is built from 15 residues. With 2 bases removed from V and 4 bases from J, the gap between germline ends came to 16 bases.

This clonotype has more than one count but fewer than ten. DNA for the CDR3: TGTGCCAGCAGCTTAAGGCCTCCAGGGGCGGAAGACAATGAGCAGTTCTTC. Protein: CASSLRPPGAEDNEQFF. V usage is TRBV7-3 and J usage is TRBJ2-1, with D tentatively TRBD1 (6 bases). The germline V and J ends were trimmed by 1 base and 5 bases, with 18 bases remaining between them. The CDR3 runs 17 residues. Germline loops: CDR1 SGHTA, CDR2 FQGTGA.

This clonotype appeared many times. The chain couples TRBV20-1 to TRBJ2-5; 7 nucleotides align to TRBD1. The CDR3 consists of 13 residues. The V and J ends lost 6 bases and 5 bases, in that order; junction bases with no gene match: 9. Germline V gene lookup returns CDR1 DFQATT and CDR2 SNEGSKA (reference sequence). The CDR3 DNA follows: TGCAGTGCAAGGGGACAGCTCGGCGAGACCCAGTACTTC. Translation: CSARGQLGETQYF.

In its sample, this clonotype was seen many times. The chain combines TRBV11-2 with TRBJ2-3; perhaps TRBD2 as D (5 bases). V was shortened by 4 bases and J by 6 bases, with 11 bases between the two germline ends. The CDR3 loop spans 13 amino acids. Germline V lookup: CDR1 SGHAT, CDR2 FQNNGV. This CDR3 reads CASSSLTTDTQYF. CDR3 coding DNA: TGTGCCAGCAGCTCCCTGACTACTGATACGCAGTATTTT.

This clonotype was seen more than once but under ten times. The chain combines TRBV19 with TRBJ2-2; 10 bases agree with TRBD1. CDR3 length equals 15 residues. Germline CDR1 reads LNHDA; CDR2 reads SQIVND (reference sequence). V dropped 3 bases and J dropped 5; count of bases not matched to a gene: 3. The CDR3 loop reads CASSIPGQGTGELFF. The CDR3 coding sequence is TGTGCCAGTAGTATCCCGGGACAGGGGACCGGGGAGCTGTTTTTT. Together with reference TRBV19 and TRBJ2-2, the CDR3 gives the full variable domain: DGGITQSPKYLFRKEGQNVTLSCEQNLNHDAMYWYRQDPGQGLRLIYYSQIVNDFQKGDIAEGYSVSREKKESFPLTVTSAQKNPTAFYLCASSIPGQGTGELFFGEGSRLTVL.

A few counts support this clonotype. This chain uses TRBV24-1 with TRBJ2-5, with TRBD2 identical over 8 bases. The V gene end was trimmed by 4 bases and the J gene end by 5 bases; junction bases not matched to a gene: 8. CDR3 length equals 15 residues. The germline V gene encodes CDR1 KGHDR and CDR2 SFDVKD. In nucleotides, the CDR3 is TGTGCCACCAGTGACACCGGGAGGGGTGGGGAGACCCAGTACTTC. The encoded protein is CATSDTGRGGETQYF.

This clonotype was counted between two and nine times. This rearrangement joins TRBV12-3 or TRBV12-4 to TRBJ2-7; 8 bases map to TRBD2. CDR3 length: 14 residues. V trimming: 2 bases; J trimming: 4 bases; junction bases outside the gene matches: 4. The CDR3 DNA reads as TGTGCCAGCAGTTTACACGGGGGGGGGTACGAGCAGTACTTC. It specifies CASSLHGGGYEQYF.

This clonotype occurred a few times. This CDR3 reads CSAPRGSEDEQYF. CDR3 in DNA: TGCAGCGCCCCGAGGGGGAGTGAGGACGAGCAGTACTTC. The chain couples TRBV20-1 to TRBJ2-7; weak D call: TRBD1 (6 bases). The CDR3 totals 13 residues. Germline V gene data show CDR1 as DFQATT and CDR2 as SNEGSKA (reference sequence).

The V call is TRBV11-2, the J call TRBJ1-5; TRBD1 might be the D (6 bases). Trimming shortened V by 0 bases and J by 7 bases, and 10 bases separated the two germline ends. The CDR3 extends over 14 amino acids. The germline V gene encodes CDR1 SGHAT and CDR2 FQNNGV. The CDR3 region is CASSLDRGSQPQHF. CDR3 sequence (DNA): TGTGCCAGCAGCTTAGACAGGGGCAGCCAGCCCCAGCATTTT.

CDR3 sequence (DNA): TGTGCCACAAAGGGGTATCAGGGTACCACTGAAGCTTTCTTT. Residues: CATKGYQGTTEAFF. The J gene is TRBJ1-1, the V gene TRBV6-1; maybe TRBD1 (5 bases). CDR3 length: 14 amino acids. V was pared by 10 bases and J by 4 bases, with 19 bases between. Germline V gene sequence: CDR1 MNHNS, CDR2 SASEGT.

This clonotype was observed a handful of times. V is TRBV12-3 or TRBV12-4 and J is TRBJ2-5; D is possibly TRBD2 (5 bases). This CDR3 region has 15 residues. V was trimmed by 2 bases and J by 5 bases, leaving 15 bases between them. This CDR3 is CASSLWSGGSETQYF. In DNA form, the CDR3 reads TGTGCCAGCAGTTTATGGTCTGGCGGGTCGGAGACCCAGTACTTC.

Notes on this clonotype: Being one base from a much bigger clone, this may be a read error. This chain uses TRBV6-2 or TRBV6-3 with TRBJ1-1; D ambiguous. In germline, CDR1 is MNHEY, CDR2 SVGEGT. The CDR3 contains 17 residues. The V end was cut by 2 bases, the J end by 6 bases, with 22 bases between. The CDR3 DNA follows: TGTGCCAGCAGTTACCCAGCGACATGGAGATCGTCTCCTGAAGCTTTCTTT. Translation: CASSYPATWRSSPEAFF.

In its sample, this clonotype was seen a few times. This chain connects TRBV12-3 or TRBV12-4 to TRBJ2-5; D call uncertain. V lost 3 bases to trimming and J lost 1 base, with 9 bases between them. The CDR3 length is 14 residues. The CDR3 DNA sequence: TGTGCCAGCAGTTTCTCGCTACGCCAAGAGACCCAGTACTTC. Residues: CASSFSLRQETQYF.

This clonotype has only a few counts. This chain uses TRBV12-3 or TRBV12-4 with TRBJ2-7; no reliable D call. The V and J ends lost 5 bases and 5 bases respectively, with 10 bases between them. The CDR3 runs to 12 residues. The CDR3 loop reads CASSPAINEQYF. The CDR3 DNA reads as TGTGCCAGCAGTCCAGCTATCAACGAGCAGTACTTC.

The chain uses TRBV6-5 and TRBJ2-1; a possible D gene is TRBD2 (6 bases). Germline loops: CDR1 MNHEY, CDR2 SVGAGI. Trimming stripped 2 bases from V and 6 bases from J, with 11 bases between. The CDR3 has 14 amino acids. The CDR3 protein is CASSYRDSLNEQFF. The CDR3, as DNA: TGTGCCAGCAGTTACCGGGACTCCCTCAATGAGCAGTTCTTC.

This clonotype has just a few counts. The rearrangement uses TRBV6-1 and TRBJ2-2; 7 bases line up with TRBD2. From germline, CDR1 is MNHNS and CDR2 SASEGT. V lost 7 bases and J lost 6; bases outside the gene matches: 8. The CDR3 extends over 14 amino acids. CDR3 protein: CASTTGGGSGELFF. CDR3 nucleotides: TGTGCCAGCACCACAGGCGGGGGTTCCGGGGAGCTGTTTTTT.

The chain links TRBV6-7 to TRBJ2-1; D perhaps matches TRBD1 (6 bases). TRBV6-7 belongs to the ORF category, with a function that is uncertain. CDR3 length: 18 residues. Trimming stripped 6 bases from V and 4 bases from J, with 25 bases between. The CDR3 sequence is CASSRNEFRDTRYNEQFF. CDR3 in DNA: TGTGCCAGCAGCCGAAACGAATTCCGGGACACTAGATACAATGAGCAGTTCTTC.

V usage is TRBV20-1 and J usage is TRBJ2-3, with D perhaps TRBD2 (6 bases). Germline V CDR1 and CDR2: DFQATT, SNEGSKA (reference sequence). This CDR3 spans 16 amino acids. Trimming took 3 bases from V and 6 from J, leaving 22 bases between them. The CDR3 bases are TGCAGTGCTAGCCCCCGGGACTGGACTCTCTCCGATACGCAGTATTTT. Translated: CSASPRDWTLSDTQYF.

The CDR3 protein is CASSALTGATDTQYF. CDR3 bases: TGTGCCAGCAGCGCTTTGACAGGGGCCACAGATACGCAGTATTTT. The rearrangement joins TRBV9 to TRBJ2-3; 8 positions agree with TRBD1. The CDR3 consists of 15 residues. In germline, CDR1 is SGDLS, CDR2 YYNGEE. V shed 3 bases, J shed 2 bases, and the junction held 5 bases outside the gene matches.